This entry is about one T cell receptor (beta chain). This specimen belongs to a study of early T cells in non-severe SARS-CoV-2 infection. The TCR library protocol attached unique molecular identifiers to the individual cDNA molecules. In TCRdb, the 5' RACE reads were re-called with MiXCR into one record per CDR3 protein. The profile shows tens of thousands of distinct CDR3 sequences, roughly 12% of them singletons. Looked up from germline, CDR1 is SGHRS and CDR2 is YFSETQ. Unmatched junction bases numbered 20, after V lost 4 bases and J lost 3 bases. The CDR3 has 19 residues. Sequenced here: whole blood, sampled at baseline. The chain combines TRBV5-1 with TRBJ2-7; 9 bases are shared with TRBD2. The receptor comes from an adult who was a healthcare worker with PCR-confirmed SARS-CoV-2 infection or an uninfected control (not recorded which). CDR3 sequence (DNA): TGCGCCAGCAGCACGACAGTCGGCGGGAGGGCCGAAACCGACTACGAGCAGTACTTC. Encoded protein: CASSTTVGGRAETDYEQYF.